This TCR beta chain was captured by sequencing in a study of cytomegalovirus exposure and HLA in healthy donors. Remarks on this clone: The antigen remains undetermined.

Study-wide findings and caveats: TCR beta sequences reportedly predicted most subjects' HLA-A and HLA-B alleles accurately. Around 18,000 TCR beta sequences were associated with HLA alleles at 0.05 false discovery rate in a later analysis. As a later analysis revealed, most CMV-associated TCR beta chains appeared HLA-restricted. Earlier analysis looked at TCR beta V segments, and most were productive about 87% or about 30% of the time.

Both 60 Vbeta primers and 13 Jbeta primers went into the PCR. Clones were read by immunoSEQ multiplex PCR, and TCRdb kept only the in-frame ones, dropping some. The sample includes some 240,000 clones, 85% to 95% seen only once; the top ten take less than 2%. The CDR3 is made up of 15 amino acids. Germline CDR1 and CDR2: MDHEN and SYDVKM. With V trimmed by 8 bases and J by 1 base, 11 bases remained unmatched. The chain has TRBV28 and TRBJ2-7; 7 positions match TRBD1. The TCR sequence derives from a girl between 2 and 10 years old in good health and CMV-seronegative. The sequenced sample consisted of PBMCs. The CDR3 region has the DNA TGTGCCAGCGGATCTACCGGGACAGCGTCCTACGAGCAGTACTTC. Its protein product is CASGSTGTASYEQYF.